What follows are 14 T cell receptor beta chains derived from one specimen sequenced in a study of blood T cells in healthy people across ages. A sample-barcoded 5' primer and a J-beta primer mix were used in a second PCR of about 6 to 11 cycles. One entry per CDR3 protein results from TCRdb running MiXCR on the 5' RACE reads. The data show hundreds of thousands of distinct CDR3 sequences, 60% to 80% seen once. Source material: blood. The receptors stem from a young man in good health.

This sequence joins TRBV25-1 and TRBJ2-3; D may be TRBD2 (5 bases). The V end was cut by 3 bases, the J end by 1 base, with 11 bases between. Germline V CDR1 and CDR2: MGHDK, SYGVNS. CDR3 length equals 15 residues. CDR3 bases: TGTGCCAGCAGTGATTCCACTAGGGGCACAGATACGCAGTATTTT. This sequence encodes CASSDSTRGTDTQYF. The whole variable domain, filled in from reference TRBV25-1 and TRBJ2-3, reads EADIYQTPRYLVIGTGKKITLECSQTMGHDKMYWYQQDPGMELHLIHYSYGVNSTEKGDLSSESTVSRIRTEHFPLTLESARPSHTSQYLCASSDSTRGTDTQYFGPGTRLTVL.

The chain uses TRBV27 and TRBJ1-2; 7 nucleotides line up with TRBD1. CDR3 length: 15 amino acids. Germline-derived CDR1 and CDR2 are MNHEY and SMNVEV (reference sequence). Trimming cost V 6 bases and J 1 base; bases outside gene matches: 8. CDR3: CASRDRDGNNYGYTF. CDR3 bases: TGTGCCAGCAGAGACAGGGACGGAAATAACTATGGCTACACCTTC.

This clonotype has only a few counts. The chain links TRBV28 to TRBJ2-7; 7 bases line up with TRBD1. CDR3 length equals 15 residues. The germline gives CDR1 MDHEN, CDR2 SYDVKM. V lost 6 bases, J lost 3 bases, and 11 bases stayed unmatched. The DNA for the CDR3 is TGTGCCAGCAGACCCGGGACAGCGGATAGCTACGAGCAGTACTTC. Translation gives CASRPGTADSYEQYF.

V is TRBV6-4 and J is TRBJ1-5; D unclear. Germline loops: CDR1 MRHNA, CDR2 SNTAGT. Trimming took off 3 bases at V and 0 bases at J, with 3 bases between the two ends. This CDR3 is built from 13 residues. The CDR3 sequence: CASSEYSNQPQHF. The CDR3 DNA reads TGTGCCAGCAGTGAATATAGCAATCAGCCCCAGCATTTT.

There are a few counts of this clonotype. The chain is built from TRBV5-1 and TRBJ2-5; D is unclear. Per germline, CDR1 SGHRS and CDR2 YFSETQ. The V and J ends lost 4 bases and 3 bases respectively, with 10 bases between them. The CDR3 is 13 amino acids. The CDR3 coding sequence is TGCGCCAGCAGCGTTGGGAACAAAGAGACCCAGTACTTC. It codes for CASSVGNKETQYF.

This chain links TRBV28 with TRBJ2-7, with D unresolved. The CDR3 has 15 amino acids. The germline V gene has CDR1 MDHEN and CDR2 SYDVKM. V shed 6 bases and J shed 0 bases, with 15 bases lying between them. The CDR3 sequence is CASSQINGPSYEQYF. In DNA, the CDR3 is TGTGCCAGCAGCCAAATTAACGGGCCCTCCTACGAGCAGTACTTC.

The chain couples TRBV9 to TRBJ2-2; a weak D match, TRBD1 (5 bases). Trimming cost V 0 bases and J 5 bases, with 8 bases left between them. The length of the CDR3 is 14 residues. Germline lookup yields CDR1 SGDLS and CDR2 YYNGEE. CDR3 DNA: TGTGCCAGCAGCGTAGCCAGGGTAACCGGGGAGCTGTTTTTT. It codes for CASSVARVTGELFF.

There are a few counts of this clonotype. The chain has TRBV2 and TRBJ2-1; D gene uncertain. Germline V gene sequence: CDR1 SNHLY, CDR2 FYNNEI. V was clipped by 2 bases and J by 7 bases, with 3 bases between them. The length of the CDR3 is 11 residues. CDR3 nucleotides: TGTGCCAGCAGTGAATGGAATGAGCAGTTCTTC. Translation gives CASSEWNEQFF.

This clonotype showed up just a few times. V gene TRBV7-2 combines with J gene TRBJ2-3; D call uncertain. Germline V gives CDR1 SGHTA, CDR2 FQGNSA. Trimming pared 2 bases from V and 5 bases from J, leaving 8 bases between. CDR3 length equals 13 residues. CDR3 amino acids: CASSLRPEDTQYF. In nucleotides, the CDR3 is TGTGCCAGCAGCTTAAGGCCAGAAGATACGCAGTATTTT.

The V call is TRBV20-1, the J call TRBJ1-6, with D uncertain. CDR1 and CDR2 (germline): DFQATT, SNEGSKA (reference sequence). V was pared by 0 bases and J by 10 bases, with 13 bases between. This CDR3 is 14 amino acids long. This CDR3 is CSARERLAKSPLHF. In DNA, the CDR3 is TGCAGTGCTAGAGAGCGACTGGCTAAATCACCCCTCCACTTT.

The chain carries TRBV7-2 and TRBJ2-4; TRBD2 matches at 13 bases. Gene TRBJ2-5 matches the end of the DNA better, so the J call may be wrong. This CDR3 contains 16 residues. Germline CDR1 reads SGHTA; CDR2 reads FQGNSA. Written as DNA, the CDR3 is TGTGCCAGCAGCTTAGCGGGACTAGCGGGGCGAGAGACCCAGTACTTC. Its protein is CASSLAGLAGRETQYF.

This clonotype has just one count. The V and J genes are TRBV4-3 and TRBJ2-2; TRBD2 matches at 13 bases. J gave up 2 bases and V 4 bases, and 7 bases lay outside the gene matches. This CDR3 has 18 amino acids. Germline values: CDR1 LGHNA, CDR2 YSLEER. The DNA of the CDR3 is TGCGCCAGCAGCCCCCACGGACTAGCGGGGGCCAACACCGGGGAGCTGTTTTTT. Its protein product is CASSPHGLAGANTGELFF.

The V call is TRBV7-6, the J call TRBJ2-7, with D unresolved. Germline lookup yields CDR1 SGHVS and CDR2 FNYEAQ. With 4 bases removed from V and 0 bases from J, the gap between germline ends came to 10 bases. The length of the CDR3 is 14 residues. The CDR3 region has the DNA TGTGCCAGCAGCTCGATTGTGAGCTCCTACGAGCAGTACTTC. This translates into CASSSIVSSYEQYF.

This clonotype turned up a few times. A read error may be the cause here, since a much bigger clone is one base away. The V and J genes are TRBV20-1 and TRBJ2-5; 10 bases map to TRBD2. The J call is in doubt because the DNA end fits TRBJ2-1 better. This CDR3 has 15 amino acids. Germline CDR1 and CDR2: DFQATT and SNEGSKA (reference sequence). CDR3 in amino acids: CSAPSGGASQETQFF. As DNA, the CDR3 is TGCAGTGCTCCGAGCGGGGGGGCCTCCCAAGAGACCCAGTTCTTC.